Each of the 21 T cell receptor beta chains below was sequenced from the same sample in a study of control samples from healthy donors and cancer patients. Data came from immunoSEQ multiplex PCR; TCRdb stores just in-frame clones and leaves some out. The profile shows some 150,000 clones, 94% of them singletons. What was sequenced was blood. The receptors here all came from a man aged 35-49 years in good health.

The rearrangement links TRBV27 to TRBJ1-1; TRBD1 matches at 9 bases. This CDR3 is 13 amino acids long. J gave up 5 bases and V 4 bases, and 2 bases lay outside the gene matches. Germline V gene lookup returns CDR1 MNHEY and CDR2 SMNVEV (reference sequence). CDR3 residues: CASSSGQGTEAFF. Here the CDR3 DNA reads TGTGCCAGCAGTTCGGGACAGGGTACTGAAGCTTTCTTT.

V usage is TRBV29-1 and J usage is TRBJ2-5; D uncertain. The CDR3 consists of 12 residues. Trimming cost V 3 bases and J 5 bases, with 10 bases left between them. Germline V gene sequence: CDR1 SQVTM, CDR2 ANQGSEA. CDR3 coding DNA: TGCAGCGTTGAGATTGGGGTGGAGACCCAGTACTTC. Translated, it gives CSVEIGVETQYF.

The chain employs TRBV30 and TRBJ2-7; no clear D. Trimming removed 2 bases at V and 2 bases at J, with 13 bases between. The germline V gene encodes CDR1 GTSNPN and CDR2 SVGIG (reference sequence). The CDR3 contains 14 residues. The DNA of the CDR3 is TGTGCCTGGAGTTCTTGGCCTATTACCTACGAGCAGTACTTC. Its protein product is CAWSSWPITYEQYF.

V is TRBV28 and J is TRBJ1-6; D is uncertain. CDR1 is MDHEN, CDR2 SYDVKM, per germline. The V gene lost 5 bases and the J gene lost 10 bases, with 15 bases spanning the gap. The CDR3 covers 14 residues. This CDR3 is CASSRPARSSPLHF. CDR3 bases: TGTGCCAGCAGTCGACCCGCCCGGAGCTCACCCCTCCACTTT.

The chain links TRBV19 to TRBJ2-2, with 7 bases fitting TRBD1. The length of the CDR3 is 14 residues. The V and J ends lost 5 bases and 5 bases, in that order; junction bases with no gene match: 5. The germline V gene encodes CDR1 LNHDA and CDR2 SQIVND (reference sequence). CDR3 protein: CASSFSQGTGELFF. DNA for the CDR3: TGTGCCAGTAGTTTCTCACAGGGGACCGGGGAGCTGTTTTTT. Looking up the rest from reference TRBV19 and TRBJ2-2 gives the full variable domain: DGGITQSPKYLFRKEGQNVTLSCEQNLNHDAMYWYRQDPGQGLRLIYYSQIVNDFQKGDIAEGYSVSREKKESFPLTVTSAQKNPTAFYLCASSFSQGTGELFFGEGSRLTVL.

The chain joins TRBV24-1 to TRBJ1-5, with D unresolved. Trimming cost V 3 bases and J 7 bases, with 12 bases left between them. This CDR3 has 14 residues. Germline CDR1 reads KGHDR; CDR2 reads SFDVKD. The CDR3 DNA follows: TGTGCCACCAGTGATCCTAGGGTTAGGCAGCCCCAGCATTTT. This gives the protein CATSDPRVRQPQHF.

This chain connects TRBV9 to TRBJ2-5, with 7 bases identical to TRBD1. This CDR3 has 15 amino acids. Germline V gene sequence: CDR1 SGDLS, CDR2 YYNGEE. V lost 4 bases, J lost 1 base, and 7 bases stayed unmatched. This CDR3 is CASSLTGTVQETQYF. Written as DNA, the CDR3 is TGTGCCAGCAGCTTGACCGGGACAGTCCAAGAGACCCAGTACTTC.

This rearrangement joins TRBV6-5 to TRBJ2-7, with D unclear. V was clipped by 7 bases and J by 0 bases, with 13 bases between them. Germline loops: CDR1 MNHEY, CDR2 SVGAGI. The CDR3 runs 14 residues. CDR3 DNA: TGTGCCAGCACCAAAGAATGGGGCTCCTACGAGCAGTACTTC. Amino acid sequence: CASTKEWGSYEQYF.

This chain uses TRBV27 with TRBJ2-7; 11 bases line up with TRBD2. This CDR3 is built from 15 residues. After removal of 5 bases from V and 2 bases from J, the junction contained 5 bases not matched to a gene. In germline, CDR1 is MNHEY, CDR2 SMNVEV (reference sequence). The CDR3: CASSPSGGQPYEQYF. CDR3 sequence (DNA): TGTGCCAGCAGTCCTAGCGGGGGGCAACCCTACGAGCAGTACTTC.

V gene TRBV7-3 combines with J gene TRBJ1-6; D gene unclear. This CDR3 has 14 residues. V was cut by 4 bases and J by 6 bases, with 10 bases left in between. Germline V gene lookup returns CDR1 SGHTA and CDR2 FQGTGA. The CDR3 DNA is TGTGCCAGCAGCTGGGATGGTAGTAATTCACCCCTCCACTTT. Encoded protein: CASSWDGSNSPLHF.

In this sample, this clone turned up once. V and J are TRBV4-1 and TRBJ2-2; 12 nucleotides align to TRBD2. CDR1 is MGHRA, CDR2 YSYEKL, per germline. The CDR3 extends over 14 amino acids. The V gene end was trimmed by 8 bases and the J gene end by 8 bases; junction bases not matched to a gene: 6. DNA for the CDR3: TGCGCCAGCCGTCTAGCGGGGGGGATGGGGGAGCTGTTTTTT. It specifies CASRLAGGMGELFF.

This chain joins TRBV30 and TRBJ2-5, with D possibly TRBD2 on 5 matching bases. The CDR3 covers 11 residues. V lost 1 base, J lost 7 bases, and 7 bases lay in between. The V gene's germline CDR1 is GTSNPN and CDR2 SVGIG (reference sequence). The CDR3 loop is CAWSARGTQYF. The CDR3 coding sequence is TGTGCCTGGAGTGCCCGGGGGACCCAGTACTTC.

This sequence joins TRBV9 and TRBJ2-2; TRBD1 matches at 8 bases. The germline gives CDR1 SGDLS, CDR2 YYNGEE. With V trimmed by 0 bases and J by 5 bases, 3 bases remained unmatched. This CDR3 comprises 15 residues. The CDR3 region has the DNA TGTGCCAGCAGCGTAGAGGACAGGGTGACCGGGGAGCTGTTTTTT. Translated, it gives CASSVEDRVTGELFF.

The rearrangement uses TRBV2 and TRBJ1-2; D call uncertain. CDR1 is SNHLY and CDR2 is FYNNEI in the germline V gene. Trimming stripped 6 bases from V and 4 bases from J, with 12 bases between. The length of the CDR3 is 13 residues. The CDR3 nucleotides read TGTGCCAGCAGAGCAACAGAGTTCTATGGCTACACCTTC. Its protein is CASRATEFYGYTF.

V and J are TRBV27 and TRBJ1-4; D may be TRBD1 (6 bases). Per the germline V gene, CDR1 is MNHEY and CDR2 is SMNVEV (reference sequence). With 5 bases removed from V and 0 bases from J, the gap between germline ends came to 10 bases. The CDR3 has 15 residues. In nucleotides, the CDR3 is TGTGCCAGCAGTCTTCGGACAGCAACTAATGAAAAACTGTTTTTT. This sequence encodes CASSLRTATNEKLFF.

The chain uses TRBV28 and TRBJ2-6, with D tentatively TRBD1 or TRBD2 (5 bases each). Trimming left V 1 base short and J 4 bases short, with 8 bases between. The CDR3 runs to 15 residues. The germline CDR1 and CDR2 sequences are MDHEN and SYDVKM. The CDR3 loop reads CASSLSGDGANVLTF. DNA of the CDR3: TGTGCCAGCAGTTTATCCGGGGACGGGGCCAACGTCCTGACTTTC. Complete variable domain (other parts from reference TRBV28 and TRBJ2-6): DVKVTQSSRYLVKRTGEKVFLECVQDMDHENMFWYRQDPGLGLRLIYFSYDVKMKEKGDIPEGYSVSREKKERFSLILESASTNQTSMYLCASSLSGDGANVLTFGAGSRLTVL.

The DNA of the CDR3 is TGCGCCAGCAGCCAAGGCCGCGGGACAGGGAATTCACCCCTCCACTTT. It is translated as CASSQGRGTGNSPLHF. The V gene is TRBV4-1, the J gene TRBJ1-6, with TRBD1 matching 9 bases. CDR3 size: 16 residues. CDR1 is MGHRA, CDR2 YSYEKL, per germline. J gave up 7 bases and V 1 base, and 5 bases lay outside the gene matches.

The J gene is TRBJ1-1, the V gene TRBV27; the match to TRBD1 covers 10 bases. J was trimmed by 1 base and V by 3 bases; bases with no gene match: 5. The germline V gene encodes CDR1 MNHEY and CDR2 SMNVEV (reference sequence). The CDR3 sequence is 16 residues long. In DNA, the CDR3 is TGTGCCAGCAGTTTGGACAGGGGGGTCGGGAACACTGAAGCTTTCTTT. Translating it yields CASSLDRGVGNTEAFF.

The chain uses TRBV27 and TRBJ1-6, with a tentative D call TRBD1 (5 bases). The V end lost 3 bases, the J end lost 7 bases, and 10 bases lay between the germline ends. From germline, CDR1 is MNHEY and CDR2 SMNVEV (reference sequence). This CDR3 has 14 amino acids. In DNA form, the CDR3 reads TGTGCCAGCAGTTTTGGGGGGATAAATTCACCCCTCCACTTT. Residues: CASSFGGINSPLHF.

The rearrangement joins TRBV2 to TRBJ2-4; weak D call: TRBD1 (5 bases). Deletions cut 6 bases from V and 0 bases from J, with 12 bases between. CDR3 length equals 15 residues. CDR1 SNHLY and CDR2 FYNNEI come from the germline V gene. The chain's CDR3 is CASRATREAKNIQYF. The CDR3 coding sequence is TGTGCCAGCAGGGCCACCAGGGAAGCCAAAAACATTCAGTACTTC.

The chain joins TRBV21-1 to TRBJ2-3; TRBD1, as called in the table, went unchecked against the DNA. TRBV21-1 is designated a pseudogene. The CDR3 spans 16 residues. The CDR3: CASSKGGTGGTDTQYF. The CDR3 nucleotides are TGTGCCAGCAGCAAAGGGGGGACAGGGGGAACAGATACGCAGTATTTT.